The clone carrying this T cell receptor beta chain was picked up many times. Its target is not known. The sample originates from a study of T cells in Graves' hyperthyroidism and ophthalmopathy. The CDR3 is made up of 14 amino acids. V lost 0 bases to trimming and J lost 2 bases, with 8 bases between them. CDR1 and CDR2 (germline): LNHNV, YYDKDF (reference sequence). Points from the study as a whole: Blood also contained most expanded thyroid clonotypes above 0.001.

The investigators amplified TCR beta CDR3 regions from RNA transcripts. Using the HTBI primer set, a first-round RT-PCR was run on the TCR CDR3. TCRdb re-called the multiplex PCR reads through MiXCR, storing one row per CDR3 protein. The sample carries hundreds of thousands of distinct CDR3 sequences, approximately 40% recorded once. The receptor comes from a man between 18 and 29 years old with Graves' hyperthyroidism. V and J are TRBV15 and TRBJ2-7; TRBD2 might be the D (5 bases). Sequenced sample: blood. This chain's CDR3 is CATSRDRGPYEQYF. DNA for the CDR3: TGTGCCACCAGCAGAGACCGCGGGCCCTACGAGCAGTACTTC.